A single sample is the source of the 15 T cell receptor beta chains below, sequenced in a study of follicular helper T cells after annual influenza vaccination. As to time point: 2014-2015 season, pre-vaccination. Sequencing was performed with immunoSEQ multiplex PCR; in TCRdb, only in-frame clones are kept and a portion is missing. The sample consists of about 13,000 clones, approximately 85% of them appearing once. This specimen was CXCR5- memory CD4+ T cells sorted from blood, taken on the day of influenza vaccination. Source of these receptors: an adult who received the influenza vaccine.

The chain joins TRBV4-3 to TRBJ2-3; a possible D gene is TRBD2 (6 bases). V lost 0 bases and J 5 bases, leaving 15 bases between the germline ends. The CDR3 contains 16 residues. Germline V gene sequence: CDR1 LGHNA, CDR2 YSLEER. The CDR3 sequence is CASSQELGGWGDTQYF. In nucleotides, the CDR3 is TGCGCCAGCAGCCAAGAGCTCGGGGGATGGGGAGATACGCAGTATTTT.

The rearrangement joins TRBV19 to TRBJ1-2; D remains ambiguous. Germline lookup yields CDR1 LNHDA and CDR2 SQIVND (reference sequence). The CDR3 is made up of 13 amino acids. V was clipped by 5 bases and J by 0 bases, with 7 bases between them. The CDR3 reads CASSSQPNYGYTF. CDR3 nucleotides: TGTGCCAGTAGTTCACAGCCTAACTATGGCTACACCTTC. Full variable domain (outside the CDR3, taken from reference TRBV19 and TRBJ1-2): DGGITQSPKYLFRKEGQNVTLSCEQNLNHDAMYWYRQDPGQGLRLIYYSQIVNDFQKGDIAEGYSVSREKKESFPLTVTSAQKNPTAFYLCASSSQPNYGYTFGSGTRLTVV.

CDR3: CAWRGLGDTEAFF. In DNA, the CDR3 is TGTGCCTGGAGAGGATTGGGGGACACTGAAGCTTTCTTT. V is TRBV30 and J is TRBJ1-1; D might be TRBD1 (5 bases). The CDR3 has 13 amino acids. Germline V gives CDR1 GTSNPN, CDR2 SVGIG (reference sequence). V dropped 3 bases and J dropped 3 bases, with 11 bases sitting between them.

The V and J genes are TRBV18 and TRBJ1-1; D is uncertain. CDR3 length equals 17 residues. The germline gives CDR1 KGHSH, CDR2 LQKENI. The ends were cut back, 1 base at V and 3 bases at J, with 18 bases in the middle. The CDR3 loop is CASSPRAYGRVDTEAFF. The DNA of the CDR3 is TGTGCCAGCTCACCACGAGCTTATGGTAGGGTAGACACTGAAGCTTTCTTT.

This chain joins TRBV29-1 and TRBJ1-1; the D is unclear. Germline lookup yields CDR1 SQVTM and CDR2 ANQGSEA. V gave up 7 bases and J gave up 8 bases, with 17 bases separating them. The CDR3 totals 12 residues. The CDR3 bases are TGCAGCGCCGAGGAGCCCCCATTGGAAGCTTTCTTT. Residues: CSAEEPPLEAFF.

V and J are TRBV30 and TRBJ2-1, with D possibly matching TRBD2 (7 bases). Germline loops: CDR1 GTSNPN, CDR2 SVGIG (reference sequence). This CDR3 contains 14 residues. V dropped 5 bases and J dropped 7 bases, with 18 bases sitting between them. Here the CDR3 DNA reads TGTGCCTGGTCACCATCCGGGGGGCGTAATGAGCAGTTCTTC. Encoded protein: CAWSPSGGRNEQFF.

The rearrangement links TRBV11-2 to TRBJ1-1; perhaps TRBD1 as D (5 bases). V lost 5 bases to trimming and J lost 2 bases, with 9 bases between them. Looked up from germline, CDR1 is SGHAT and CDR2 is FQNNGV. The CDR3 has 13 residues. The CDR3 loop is CASSRQGNTEAFF. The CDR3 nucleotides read TGTGCCAGCAGCCGGCAGGGTAACACTGAAGCTTTCTTT. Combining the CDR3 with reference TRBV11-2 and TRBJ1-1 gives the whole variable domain EAGVAQSPRYKIIEKRQSVAFWCNPISGHATLYWYQQILGQGPKLLIQFQNNGVVDDSQLPKDRFSAERLKGVDSTLKIQPAKLEDSAVYLCASSRQGNTEAFFGQGTRLTVV.

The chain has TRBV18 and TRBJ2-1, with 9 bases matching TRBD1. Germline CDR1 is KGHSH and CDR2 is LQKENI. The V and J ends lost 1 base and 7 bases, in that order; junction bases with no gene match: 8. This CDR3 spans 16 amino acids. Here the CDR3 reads CASSPRTTGGFNEQFF. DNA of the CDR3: TGTGCCAGCTCACCACGGACGACAGGGGGGTTTAATGAGCAGTTCTTC.

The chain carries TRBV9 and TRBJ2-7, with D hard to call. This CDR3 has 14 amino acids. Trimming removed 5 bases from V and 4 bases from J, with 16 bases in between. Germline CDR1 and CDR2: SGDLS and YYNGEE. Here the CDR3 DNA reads TGTGCCAGCAGTATGGGTGGGTTCCCTTACGAGCAGTACTTC. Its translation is CASSMGGFPYEQYF.

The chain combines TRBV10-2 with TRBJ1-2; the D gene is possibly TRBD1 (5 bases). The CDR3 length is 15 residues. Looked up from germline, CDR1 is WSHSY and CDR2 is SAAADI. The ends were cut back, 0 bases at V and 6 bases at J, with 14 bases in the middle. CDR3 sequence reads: CASSESTDFLNGYTF. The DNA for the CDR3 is TGCGCCAGCAGTGAGTCGACAGATTTTTTGAATGGCTACACCTTC.

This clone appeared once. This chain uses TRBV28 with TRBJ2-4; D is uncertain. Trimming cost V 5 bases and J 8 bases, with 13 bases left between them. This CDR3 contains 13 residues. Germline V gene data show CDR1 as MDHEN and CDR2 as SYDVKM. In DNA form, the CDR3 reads TGTGCCAGCAGTCGCCGCAGACAAGACATTCAGTACTTC. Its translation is CASSRRRQDIQYF.

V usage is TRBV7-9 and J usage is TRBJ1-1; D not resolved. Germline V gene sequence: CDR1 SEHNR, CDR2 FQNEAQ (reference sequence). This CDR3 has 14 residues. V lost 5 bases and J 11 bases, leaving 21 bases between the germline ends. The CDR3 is CASSPPVVGGGAFF. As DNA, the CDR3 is TGTGCCAGCAGCCCTCCGGTTGTGGGCGGCGGGGCTTTCTTT.

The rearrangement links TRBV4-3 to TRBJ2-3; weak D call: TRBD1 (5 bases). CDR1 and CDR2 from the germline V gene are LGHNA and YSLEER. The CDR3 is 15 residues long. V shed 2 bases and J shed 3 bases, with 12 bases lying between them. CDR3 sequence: CASSQFFAGTDTQYF. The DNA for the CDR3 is TGCGCCAGCAGCCAATTCTTTGCAGGGACAGATACGCAGTATTTT.

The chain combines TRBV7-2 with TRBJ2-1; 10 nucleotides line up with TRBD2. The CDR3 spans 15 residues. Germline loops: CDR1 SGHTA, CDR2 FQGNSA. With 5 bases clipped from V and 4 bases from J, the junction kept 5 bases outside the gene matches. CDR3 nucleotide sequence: TGTGCCAGCAGCACCACTAGCGGGACTTACAATGAGCAGTTCTTC. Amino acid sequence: CASSTTSGTYNEQFF.

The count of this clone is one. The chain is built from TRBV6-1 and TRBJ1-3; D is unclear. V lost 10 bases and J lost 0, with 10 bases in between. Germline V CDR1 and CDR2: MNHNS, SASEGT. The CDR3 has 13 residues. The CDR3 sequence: CATNTGSGNTIYF. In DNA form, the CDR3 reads TGTGCCACGAACACCGGCTCTGGAAACACCATATATTTT.